This T cell receptor beta chain stems from a study of blood T cell repertoires in COVID-19. The germline V gene encodes CDR1 SGHTA and CDR2 FQGNSA. V was shortened by 3 bases and J by 2 bases, with 11 bases between the two germline ends. CDR3 length equals 15 residues. Only in-frame clones appear in the TCRdb table, and some are missing; sequencing was by immunoSEQ multiplex PCR. Of under 85,000 clones listed, about nine tenths are singletons. The clonotype comes from a man between 65 and 85 years old with active or convalescent COVID-19. The V gene is TRBV7-2, the J gene TRBJ1-3; TRBD1 is a possible D gene (6 bases). The sample comprised peripheral blood. CDR3 in amino acids: CASSFIGGAGNTIYF. Here the CDR3 DNA reads TGTGCCAGCAGCTTCATAGGGGGTGCTGGAAACACCATATATTTT.